Below are 27 T cell receptor beta chains sequenced from a single sample in a study of shared clonotypes between healthy human individuals. Data came from immunoSEQ multiplex PCR; TCRdb stores just in-frame clones and leaves some out. The sample yields about 1 million clones, roughly 80% seen once. Material: memory CD4+ T cells sorted from blood. Sample subset: CD45RA-negative fraction. These receptors all stem from a man between 18 and 29 years old in good health.

This clone was detected only a few times. This sequence joins TRBV20-1 and TRBJ1-1; tentative D call: TRBD1 (5 bases). CDR3 size: 11 residues. The germline gives CDR1 DFQATT, CDR2 SNEGSKA (reference sequence). V lost 6 bases, J lost 6 bases, and 11 bases lay in between. CDR3 in DNA: TGCAGTGCCTCGGAGGGGCCTGAAGCTTTCTTT. This translates into CSASEGPEAFF.

The chain carries TRBV18 and TRBJ2-7; D is undetermined. The CDR3 has 13 residues. Deletions cut 1 base from V and 5 bases from J, with 9 bases between. Germline V gene lookup returns CDR1 KGHSH and CDR2 LQKENI. The CDR3 protein is CASSPRTVNEQYF. In nucleotides, the CDR3 is TGTGCCAGCTCACCACGAACAGTAAACGAGCAGTACTTC.

V and J are TRBV7-8 and TRBJ2-4; perhaps D is TRBD1 or TRBD2 (6 bases each). V was cut by 0 bases and J by 1 base, with 16 bases left in between. Germline CDR1 is SGHVS and CDR2 is FQNEAQ. The CDR3 consists of 18 residues. CDR3 DNA sequence: TGTGCCAGCAGCTTAGCGGGGGGCCCACTAAAGGCCAAAAACATTCAGTACTTC. Protein: CASSLAGGPLKAKNIQYF.

CDR3 loop: CASSYQGETEAFF. The CDR3 DNA is TGCGCCAGCAGCTATCAGGGAGAGACTGAAGCTTTCTTT. This sequence joins TRBV5-1 and TRBJ1-1; D possibly corresponds to TRBD1 (5 bases). The germline V gene has CDR1 SGHRS and CDR2 YFSETQ. Between the trimmed V and J ends, which lost 3 bases and 5 bases, there was a span of 11 bases. This CDR3 spans 13 amino acids.

The chain recombines TRBV5-1 with TRBJ2-2; perhaps TRBD1 as D (6 bases). Trimming took off 2 bases at V and 3 bases at J, with 11 bases between the two ends. The germline V gene encodes CDR1 SGHRS and CDR2 YFSETQ. CDR3 length equals 15 residues. The DNA of the CDR3 is TGCGCCAGCAGCTTAACAGGGTCCTACACCGGGGAGCTGTTTTTT. This gives the protein CASSLTGSYTGELFF. Combining the CDR3 with reference TRBV5-1 and TRBJ2-2 gives the whole variable domain KAGVTQTPRYLIKTRGQQVTLSCSPISGHRSVSWYQQTPGQGLQFLFEYFSETQRNKGNFPGRFSGRQFSNSRSEMNVSTLELGDSALYLCASSLTGSYTGELFFGEGSRLTVL.

This chain links TRBV19 with TRBJ2-2, with TRBD2 as a possible D gene (6 bases). Germline values: CDR1 LNHDA, CDR2 SQIVND (reference sequence). CDR3 length: 14 residues. V lost 4 bases, J lost 3 bases, and 9 bases lay in between. CDR3 in DNA: TGTGCCAGTAGTAAGGGACTTCACACCGGGGAGCTGTTTTTT. This gives the protein CASSKGLHTGELFF.

The chain carries TRBV2 and TRBJ1-2; D ambiguous. Germline V gene sequence: CDR1 SNHLY, CDR2 FYNNEI. The ends were cut back, 8 bases at V and 7 bases at J, with 14 bases in the middle. The CDR3 covers 12 residues. CDR3 sequence: CASGEAFGGYTF. CDR3 in DNA: TGTGCCAGCGGCGAGGCCTTTGGTGGCTACACCTTC.

This clone was found many times. The rearrangement joins TRBV7-2 to TRBJ2-3; 13 bases are a match to TRBD2. Germline assignment: CDR1 SGHTA and CDR2 FQGNSA. The CDR3 consists of 19 residues. V gave up 4 bases and J gave up 0 bases; unmatched junction bases: 10. CDR3 in amino acids: CASSSLWTSGGLSTDTQYF. For the CDR3, the DNA is TGTGCCAGCAGCTCGCTCTGGACTAGCGGGGGACTCAGCACAGATACGCAGTATTTT.

V and J are TRBV5-5 and TRBJ2-3; 10 bases align to TRBD1. From germline, CDR1 is SGHKS and CDR2 YYEKEE (reference sequence). This CDR3 comprises 14 residues. V was clipped by 4 bases and J by 5 bases; unmatched bases: 4. The CDR3, as DNA: TGTGCCAGCAGCCAAAGGACAGGGGGAGATACGCAGTATTTT. Encoded protein: CASSQRTGGDTQYF.

The chain uses TRBV30 and TRBJ1-1, with 8 bases matching TRBD1. From germline, CDR1 is GTSNPN and CDR2 SVGIG (reference sequence). The CDR3 contains 17 residues. J lost 0 bases, V lost 2 bases, and 11 bases had no gene match. The CDR3 sequence: CAWSSGQGSRLNTEAFF. DNA of the CDR3: TGTGCCTGGAGTTCCGGACAGGGTAGTCGCCTGAACACTGAAGCTTTCTTT.

The chain is built from TRBV27 and TRBJ2-5; perhaps TRBD2 as D (5 bases). The CDR3 covers 13 residues. Germline CDR1 and CDR2: MNHEY and SMNVEV (reference sequence). Trimming stripped 2 bases from V and 5 bases from J, with 9 bases between. The CDR3 loop reads CASSLLGSETQYF. CDR3 bases: TGTGCCAGCAGTTTACTGGGGAGCGAGACCCAGTACTTC.

This clone was seen a handful of times. With a much larger clone just one base away, this may be a read error. The chain employs TRBV5-5 and TRBJ2-2; D is uncertain. This CDR3 region has 12 residues. Germline values: CDR1 SGHKS, CDR2 YYEKEE (reference sequence). V lost 0 bases to trimming and J lost 6 bases, with 3 bases between them. The CDR3 nucleotides read TGTGCCAGCAGCTTGGGGGCCGGGGAGCTGTTTTTT. This sequence encodes CASSLGAGELFF.

This clone occurred a few times. This chain joins TRBV9 and TRBJ1-6, with D perhaps TRBD1 (5 bases). This CDR3 comprises 15 residues. The V gene's germline CDR1 is SGDLS and CDR2 YYNGEE. Trimming stripped 3 bases from V and 4 bases from J, with 11 bases between. CDR3 loop: CASSGGTEYNSPLHF. The CDR3 DNA follows: TGTGCCAGCAGCGGAGGGACGGAATATAATTCACCCCTCCACTTT.

The chain uses TRBV28 and TRBJ2-5, with D tentatively TRBD1 (6 bases). V dropped 6 bases and J dropped 5 bases, with 19 bases sitting between them. From germline, CDR1 is MDHEN and CDR2 SYDVKM. CDR3 length: 15 residues. CDR3 residues: CASSPRGQSVETQYF. As DNA, the CDR3 is TGTGCCAGCAGCCCCCGCGGACAGTCAGTGGAGACCCAGTACTTC.

This rearrangement joins TRBV9 to TRBJ2-2; maybe TRBD2 (6 bases). Germline V CDR1 and CDR2: SGDLS, YYNGEE. This CDR3 has 17 amino acids. V gave up 0 bases and J gave up 5 bases, with 17 bases separating them. This CDR3 reads CASSVVEGGLGTGELFF. The CDR3, as DNA: TGTGCCAGCAGCGTAGTGGAAGGAGGGTTAGGGACCGGGGAGCTGTTTTTT.

As regards this clone: This may stem from a read error, because a much larger clone lies one nucleotide away. This sample includes further DNA sequences coding for the same CDR3. The rearrangement uses TRBV5-1 and TRBJ1-1; no reliable D call. CDR1 is SGHRS and CDR2 is YFSETQ in the germline V gene. V gave up 1 base and J gave up 1 base, with 5 bases separating them. The CDR3 spans 13 residues. This CDR3 is CASSLRENTEAFF. The CDR3 DNA reads TGCGCCAGCAGCTTGAGAGAGAACACTGAAGCTTTCTTT.

V usage is TRBV6-5 and J usage is TRBJ2-7; D may be TRBD1 or TRBD2 (5 bases each). The CDR3 length is 13 residues. V was clipped by 6 bases and J by 3 bases, with 12 bases between them. Germline values: CDR1 MNHEY, CDR2 SVGAGI. CDR3 protein: CASSMGRSYEQYF. The CDR3 coding sequence is TGTGCCAGCAGCATGGGACGGAGCTACGAGCAGTACTTC.

The chain uses TRBV2 and TRBJ2-5, with D perhaps matching TRBD2 (6 bases). Germline V gene lookup returns CDR1 SNHLY and CDR2 FYNNEI. The CDR3 totals 16 residues. Trimming cost V 6 bases and J 2 bases, with 19 bases left between them. The DNA for the CDR3 is TGTGCCAGCAGGGAGGGGCCAAAACTAATACAAGAGACCCAGTACTTC. Its protein product is CASREGPKLIQETQYF. Based on the CDR3 plus reference TRBV2 and TRBJ2-5, the full variable domain is EPEVTQTPSHQVTQMGQEVILRCVPISNHLYFYWYRQILGQKVEFLVSFYNNEISEKSEIFDDQFSVERPDGSNFTLKIRSTKLEDSAMYFCASREGPKLIQETQYFGPGTRLLVL.

For this clone: Other DNA sequences of this sample code for an identical CDR3. This chain connects TRBV5-1 to TRBJ2-5; D not resolved. With 4 bases removed from V and 5 bases from J, the gap between germline ends came to 12 bases. There are 13 residues in the CDR3. The germline gives CDR1 SGHRS, CDR2 YFSETQ. CDR3 coding DNA: TGCGCCAGCAGCGTCTCAGGAAAGGAGACCCAGTACTTC. It translates to CASSVSGKETQYF.

This clone was seen only once. V is TRBV2 and J is TRBJ2-1; no reliable D call. Trimming took off 2 bases at V and 3 bases at J, with 11 bases between the two ends. The length of the CDR3 is 15 residues. CDR1 and CDR2 from the germline V gene are SNHLY and FYNNEI. The CDR3 region is CASSESEPVYNEQFF. CDR3 bases: TGTGCCAGCAGTGAATCGGAGCCCGTCTACAATGAGCAGTTCTTC.

This clone was picked up one time. The genes are TRBV19 and TRBJ1-2; D is perhaps TRBD1 (5 bases). The CDR3 spans 14 residues. Between the trimmed V and J ends, which lost 1 base and 4 bases, there was a span of 10 bases. Germline V gives CDR1 LNHDA, CDR2 SQIVND (reference sequence). CDR3 in amino acids: CASSIGRVGYGYTF. In DNA form, the CDR3 reads TGTGCCAGTAGTATAGGCAGGGTGGGCTATGGCTACACCTTC.

This clone was counted a single time. The chain joins TRBV5-4 to TRBJ2-5, with D perhaps matching TRBD2 (7 bases). Germline V lookup: CDR1 SGHNT, CDR2 YYREEE (reference sequence). V gave up 4 bases and J gave up 5 bases, with 12 bases separating them. This CDR3 has 13 residues. The CDR3: CASSRGATETQYF. The CDR3 bases are TGTGCCAGCAGCCGGGGGGCTACGGAGACCCAGTACTTC.

This chain links TRBV11-2 with TRBJ2-5; the D gene is possibly TRBD2 (5 bases). This CDR3 has 13 amino acids. Per germline, CDR1 SGHAT and CDR2 FQNNGV. V was trimmed by 3 bases and J by 4 bases, leaving 9 bases between them. The CDR3 reads CASSFPSRETQYF. Written as DNA, the CDR3 is TGTGCCAGCAGCTTTCCTAGCAGAGAGACCCAGTACTTC.

The J gene is TRBJ2-3, the V gene TRBV5-1; D gene uncertain. V was shortened by 1 base and J by 6 bases, with 18 bases between the two germline ends. CDR1 and CDR2 from the germline V gene are SGHRS and YFSETQ. This CDR3 spans 16 amino acids. The CDR3 loop is CASSLWASLVGDTQYF. The CDR3, as DNA: TGCGCCAGCAGCTTGTGGGCATCACTCGTCGGGGATACGCAGTATTTT.

The CDR3 loop reads CAWSVQTNEKLFF. As DNA, the CDR3 is TGTGCCTGGAGTGTACAAACTAATGAAAAACTGTTTTTT. This rearrangement joins TRBV30 to TRBJ1-4; no firm D call. Germline CDR1 and CDR2: GTSNPN and SVGIG (reference sequence). The CDR3 loop spans 13 amino acids. With 0 bases removed from V and 1 base from J, the gap between germline ends came to 3 bases.

The V gene is TRBV18, the J gene TRBJ1-2, with D hard to call. The ends were cut back, 6 bases at V and 7 bases at J, with 12 bases in the middle. The CDR3 consists of 12 residues. Germline CDR1 reads KGHSH; CDR2 reads LQKENI. CDR3: CASSSTDRGYTF. The DNA for the CDR3 is TGTGCCAGCTCCAGCACGGACCGTGGCTACACCTTC.

This clone occurred once. The chain combines TRBV28 with TRBJ2-5; TRBD2 is a possible D gene (7 bases). CDR1 MDHEN and CDR2 SYDVKM come from the germline V gene. The CDR3 has 14 residues. V was pared by 2 bases and J by 5 bases, with 12 bases between. The CDR3 region is CASSLAGAGETQYF. The CDR3 DNA follows: TGTGCCAGCAGTTTAGCGGGGGCCGGGGAGACCCAGTACTTC. The full variable domain, with the rest looked up from reference TRBV28 and TRBJ2-5, is DVKVTQSSRYLVKRTGEKVFLECVQDMDHENMFWYRQDPGLGLRLIYFSYDVKMKEKGDIPEGYSVSREKKERFSLILESASTNQTSMYLCASSLAGAGETQYFGPGTRLLVL.